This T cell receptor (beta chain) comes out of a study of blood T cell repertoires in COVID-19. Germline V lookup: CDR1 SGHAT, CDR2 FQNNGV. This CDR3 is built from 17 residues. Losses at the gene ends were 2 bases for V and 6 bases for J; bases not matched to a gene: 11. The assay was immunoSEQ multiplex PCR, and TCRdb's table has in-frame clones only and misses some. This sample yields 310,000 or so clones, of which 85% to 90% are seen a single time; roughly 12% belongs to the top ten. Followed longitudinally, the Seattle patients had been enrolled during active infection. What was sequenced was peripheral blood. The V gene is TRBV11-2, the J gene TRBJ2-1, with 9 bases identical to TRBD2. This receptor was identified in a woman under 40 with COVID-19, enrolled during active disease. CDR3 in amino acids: CASSLRLLAGSRNEQFF. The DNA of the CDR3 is TGTGCCAGCAGCTTACGACTGCTAGCGGGATCCCGCAATGAGCAGTTCTTC.